This record concerns one T cell receptor (beta chain) sequence. The data were taken from a study of blood T cell repertoires in COVID-19. Study as a whole: Samples came from the United States, Italy and Spain, spanning acute and convalescent COVID-19. PBMCs, B-cell-depleted T cells, or T cells were the source of the cDNA or gDNA that made up the material.

The CDR3 extends over 14 amino acids. V gave up 4 bases and J gave up 7 bases; unmatched junction bases: 8. Germline lookup yields CDR1 SGHNT and CDR2 YYREEE (reference sequence). In the original processing: Quantification of nucleated cells was approximated via reference gene primer amplification. The data were produced by immunoSEQ multiplex PCR, yet TCRdb's version contains in-frame clones alone and is incomplete. The D gene and trimming were derived from the DNA, and the V and J assignments and clone size from that table. The table includes 60,000 to 80,000 clones, roughly 85% detected once. This TCR was sampled from a middle-aged man with acute or convalescent COVID-19. The sample comprised peripheral blood. The rearrangement joins TRBV5-4 to TRBJ2-3; 8 positions match TRBD2. The CDR3, as DNA: TGTGCCAGCAGCCCCGGGGGGGGGTTAAATACGCAGTATTTT. Its translation: CASSPGGGLNTQYF.